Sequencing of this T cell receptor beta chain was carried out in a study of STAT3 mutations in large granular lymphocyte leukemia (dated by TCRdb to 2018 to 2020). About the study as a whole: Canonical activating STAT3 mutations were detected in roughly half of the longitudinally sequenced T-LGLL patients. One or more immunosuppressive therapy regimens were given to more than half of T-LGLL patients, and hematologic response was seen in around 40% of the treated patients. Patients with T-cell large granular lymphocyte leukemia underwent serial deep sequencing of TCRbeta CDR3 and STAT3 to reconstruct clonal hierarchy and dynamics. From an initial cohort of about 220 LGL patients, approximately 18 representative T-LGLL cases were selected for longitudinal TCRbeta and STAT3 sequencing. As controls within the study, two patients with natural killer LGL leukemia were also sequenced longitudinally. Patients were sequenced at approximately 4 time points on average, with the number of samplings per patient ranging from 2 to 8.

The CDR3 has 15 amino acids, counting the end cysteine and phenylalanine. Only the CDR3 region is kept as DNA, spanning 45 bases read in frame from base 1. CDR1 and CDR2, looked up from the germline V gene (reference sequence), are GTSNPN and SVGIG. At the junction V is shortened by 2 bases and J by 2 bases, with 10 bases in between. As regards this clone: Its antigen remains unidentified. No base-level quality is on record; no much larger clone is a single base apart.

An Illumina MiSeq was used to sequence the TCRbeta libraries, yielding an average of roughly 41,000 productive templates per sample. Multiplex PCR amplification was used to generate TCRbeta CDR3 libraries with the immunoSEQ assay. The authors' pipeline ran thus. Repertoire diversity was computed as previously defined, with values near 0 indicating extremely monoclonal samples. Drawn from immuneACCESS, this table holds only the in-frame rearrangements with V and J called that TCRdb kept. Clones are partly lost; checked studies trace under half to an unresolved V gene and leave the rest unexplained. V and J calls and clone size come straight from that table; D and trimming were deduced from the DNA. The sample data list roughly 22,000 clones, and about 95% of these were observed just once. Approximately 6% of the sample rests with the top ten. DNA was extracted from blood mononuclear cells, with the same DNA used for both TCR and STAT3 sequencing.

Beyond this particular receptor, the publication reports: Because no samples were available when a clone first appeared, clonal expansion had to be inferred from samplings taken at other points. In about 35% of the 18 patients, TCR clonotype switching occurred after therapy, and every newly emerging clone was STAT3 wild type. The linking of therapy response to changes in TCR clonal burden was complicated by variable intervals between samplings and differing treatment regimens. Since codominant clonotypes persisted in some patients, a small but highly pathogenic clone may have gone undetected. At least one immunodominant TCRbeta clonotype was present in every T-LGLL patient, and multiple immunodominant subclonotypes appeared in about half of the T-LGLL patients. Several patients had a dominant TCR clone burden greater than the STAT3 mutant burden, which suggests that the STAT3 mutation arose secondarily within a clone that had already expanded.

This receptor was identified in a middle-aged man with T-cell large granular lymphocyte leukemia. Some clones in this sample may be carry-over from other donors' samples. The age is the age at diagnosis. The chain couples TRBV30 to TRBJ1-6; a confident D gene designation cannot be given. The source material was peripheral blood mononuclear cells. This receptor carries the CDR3 CAWSLQEAYNSPLHF. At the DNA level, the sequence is TGTGCCTGGAGTTTGCAAGAGGCCTATAATTCACCCCTCCACTTT.